Described below is a single T cell receptor (beta chain) sequence and its context. Its antigen is unknown. Clones were sequenced by immunoSEQ multiplex PCR, and TCRdb holds only the in-frame ones, with some missing. The profile covers approximately 30,000 clones, with around 88% appearing a single time and 31% taken by the ten largest. The data stem from a study of OX40 agonist ivuxolimab in advanced cancers. Findings and limits, study-wide: Among T cells, CD8+ cells averaged more expanded clones than CD4+ cells.

Trimming pared 3 bases from V and 5 bases from J, leaving 3 bases between. The germline V gene encodes CDR1 SGDLS and CDR2 YYNGEE. There are 11 residues in the CDR3. The receptor was derived from an adult with an advanced solid tumor such as melanoma, head and neck, liver or kidney cancer. The chain links TRBV9 to TRBJ2-1; unclear D gene. Sample: CD4+ or CD8+ T cells sorted from blood, taken in a trial of the OX40 agonist ivuxolimab. Here the CDR3 reads CASSADNEQFF. Written as DNA, the CDR3 is TGTGCCAGCAGCGCTGACAATGAGCAGTTCTTC.